This TCR beta chain originates from a study of blood T cell repertoires in COVID-19. This CDR3 region has 15 residues. CDR1 is SGHVS, CDR2 FQNEAQ, per germline. The V end lost 5 bases, the J end lost 0 bases, and 11 bases lay between the germline ends. Sequenced by immunoSEQ multiplex PCR; TCRdb stores in-frame clones only, minus some. The sample lists fewer than 200,000 clones; about 85% were seen once. Participants spanned ages about 18 to 90 years and resided in 20 to 30 US areas. The sample consisted of PBMCs or T cells enriched from blood (not recorded which). The sequence derives from a woman aged 40 to 50 in a cohort exposed to, infected with or recovered from COVID-19 (not recorded which). The chain is built from TRBV7-8 and TRBJ2-1; D may be TRBD2 (5 bases). The CDR3 protein is CASSPSRSSYNEQFF. The CDR3 DNA reads TGTGCCAGCAGCCCTAGCCGAAGCTCCTACAATGAGCAGTTCTTC.